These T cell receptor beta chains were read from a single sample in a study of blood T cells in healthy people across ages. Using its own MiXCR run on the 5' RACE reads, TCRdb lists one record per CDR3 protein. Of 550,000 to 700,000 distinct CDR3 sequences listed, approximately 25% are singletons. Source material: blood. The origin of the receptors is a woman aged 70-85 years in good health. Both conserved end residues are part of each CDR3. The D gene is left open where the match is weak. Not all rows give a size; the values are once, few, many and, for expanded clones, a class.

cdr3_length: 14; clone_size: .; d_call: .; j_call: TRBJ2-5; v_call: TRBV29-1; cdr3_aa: CSALRGSRAETQYF; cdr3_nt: TGCAGCGCTCTGAGAGGGAGCAGGGCGGAGACCCAGTACTTC
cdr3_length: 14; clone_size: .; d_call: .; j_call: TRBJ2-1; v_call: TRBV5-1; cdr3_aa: CASSLASGTGEQFF; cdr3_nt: TGCGCCAGCAGCTTGGCCTCGGGGACTGGTGAGCAGTTCTTC
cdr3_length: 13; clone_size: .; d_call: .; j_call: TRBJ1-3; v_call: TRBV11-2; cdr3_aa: CASSFNGGNTIYF; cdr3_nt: TGTGCCAGCAGCTTTAATGGAGGAAACACCATATATTTT
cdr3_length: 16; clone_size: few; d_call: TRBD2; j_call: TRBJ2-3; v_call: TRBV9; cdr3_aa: CASSAPTSGGEDTQYF; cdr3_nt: TGTGCCAGCAGCGCCCCAACTAGCGGGGGAGAAGATACGCAGTATTTT
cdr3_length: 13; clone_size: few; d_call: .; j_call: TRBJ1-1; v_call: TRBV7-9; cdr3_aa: CASGVDPNTEAFF; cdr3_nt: TGTGCCAGCGGTGTAGACCCGAACACTGAAGCTTTCTTT
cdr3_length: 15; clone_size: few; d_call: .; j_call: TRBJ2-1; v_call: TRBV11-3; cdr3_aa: CASSSRDEGSGEQFF; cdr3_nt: TGTGCCAGCAGCTCCCGGGACGAAGGATCGGGTGAGCAGTTCTTC
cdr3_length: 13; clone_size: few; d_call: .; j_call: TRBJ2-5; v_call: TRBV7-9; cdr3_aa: CASSWGLPETQYF; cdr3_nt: TGTGCCAGCAGCTGGGGGCTTCCAGAGACCCAGTACTTC
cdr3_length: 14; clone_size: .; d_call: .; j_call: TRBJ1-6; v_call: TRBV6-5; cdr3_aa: CASKNRQENSPLHF; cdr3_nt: TGTGCCAGCAAGAACCGACAGGAGAATTCACCCCTCCACTTT
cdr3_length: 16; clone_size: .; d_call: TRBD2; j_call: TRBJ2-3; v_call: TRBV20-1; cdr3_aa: CSASRRTSGVTDTQYF; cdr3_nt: TGCAGTGCTAGTCGCCGAACTAGCGGGGTCACAGATACGCAGTATTTT
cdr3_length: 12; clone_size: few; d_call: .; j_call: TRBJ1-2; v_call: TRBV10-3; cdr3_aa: CAISAFREGYTF; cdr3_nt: TGTGCCATCAGTGCATTCCGGGAAGGCTACACCTTC
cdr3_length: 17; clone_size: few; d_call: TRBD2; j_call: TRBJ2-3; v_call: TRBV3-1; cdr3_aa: CASSQGGGTSGTDTQYF; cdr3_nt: TGTGCCAGCAGCCAAGGCGGGGGGACGTCTGGCACAGATACGCAGTATTTT
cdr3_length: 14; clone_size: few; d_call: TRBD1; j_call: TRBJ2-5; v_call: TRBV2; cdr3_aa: CASRGDSVQETQYF; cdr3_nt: TGTGCCAGCAGGGGGGACAGCGTCCAAGAGACCCAGTACTTC
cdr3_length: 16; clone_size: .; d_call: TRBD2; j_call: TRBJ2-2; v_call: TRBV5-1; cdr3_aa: CASSLLGLANTGELFF; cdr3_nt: TGCGCCAGCAGCTTGCTCGGACTAGCTAACACCGGGGAGCTGTTTTTT
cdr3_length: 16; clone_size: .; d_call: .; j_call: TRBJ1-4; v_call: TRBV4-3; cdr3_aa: CASSQDPTGKNEKLFF; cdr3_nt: TGCGCCAGCAGCCAAGATCCAACAGGGAAAAATGAAAAACTGTTTTTT
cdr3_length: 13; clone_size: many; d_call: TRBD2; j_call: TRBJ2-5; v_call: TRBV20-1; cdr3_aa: CSAQAGGRETQYF; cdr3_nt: TGCAGTGCTCAAGCGGGGGGGCGGGAGACCCAGTACTTC
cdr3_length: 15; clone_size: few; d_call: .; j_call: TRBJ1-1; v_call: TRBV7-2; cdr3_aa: CASSLRGDLSTEAFF; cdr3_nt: TGTGCCAGCAGCCTGCGGGGGGACCTAAGTACTGAAGCTTTCTTT
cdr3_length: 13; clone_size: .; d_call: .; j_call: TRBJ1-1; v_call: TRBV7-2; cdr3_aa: CASSFRRETEAFF; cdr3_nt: TGTGCCAGCAGCTTTAGGCGGGAAACTGAAGCTTTCTTT
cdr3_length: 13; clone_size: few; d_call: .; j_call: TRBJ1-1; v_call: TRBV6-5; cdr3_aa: CASSYSGTFEAFF; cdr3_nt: TGTGCCAGCAGTTACTCCGGGACTTTTGAAGCTTTCTTT
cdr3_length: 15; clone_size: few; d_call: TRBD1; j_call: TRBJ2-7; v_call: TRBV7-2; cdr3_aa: CASSSKGTGIHEQYF; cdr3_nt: TGTGCCAGCAGCTCAAAGGGGACAGGGATCCACGAGCAGTACTTC
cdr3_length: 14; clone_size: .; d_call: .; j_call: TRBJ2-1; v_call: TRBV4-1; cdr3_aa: CASSQDASNNEQFF; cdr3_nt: TGCGCCAGCAGCCAAGATGCTTCCAACAATGAGCAGTTCTTC
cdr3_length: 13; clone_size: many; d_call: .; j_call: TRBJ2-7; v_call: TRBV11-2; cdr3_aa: CASSLPGTYEQYF; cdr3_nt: TGTGCCAGCAGCTTGCCAGGGACCTACGAGCAGTACTTC
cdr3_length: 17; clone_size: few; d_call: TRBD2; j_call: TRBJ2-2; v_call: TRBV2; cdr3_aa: CASSEARLAGSTGELFF; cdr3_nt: TGTGCCAGCAGTGAAGCTAGACTAGCGGGGAGCACCGGGGAGCTGTTTTTT
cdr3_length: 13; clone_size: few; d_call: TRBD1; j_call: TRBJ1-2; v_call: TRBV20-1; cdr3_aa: CSARVPGQAGYTF; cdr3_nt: TGCAGTGCTAGAGTGCCGGGACAGGCTGGCTACACCTTC
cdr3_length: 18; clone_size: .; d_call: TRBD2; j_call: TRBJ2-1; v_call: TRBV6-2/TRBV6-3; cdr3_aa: CASSYPTASGDSYNEQFF; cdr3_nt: TGTGCCAGCAGTTACCCCACGGCTAGCGGGGACTCCTACAATGAGCAGTTCTTC
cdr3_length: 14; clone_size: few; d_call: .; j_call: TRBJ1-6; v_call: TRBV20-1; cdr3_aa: CSARLLAVHSPLHF; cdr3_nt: TGCAGTGCTAGACTGTTGGCGGTACATTCACCCCTCCACTTT
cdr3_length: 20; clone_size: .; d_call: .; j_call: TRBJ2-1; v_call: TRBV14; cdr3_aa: CASSQDYRESGAPLLDEQFF; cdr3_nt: TGTGCCAGCAGCCAAGACTACCGGGAATCTGGAGCCCCCTTGCTGGATGAGCAGTTCTTC
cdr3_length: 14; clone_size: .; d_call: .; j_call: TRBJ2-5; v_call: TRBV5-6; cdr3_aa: CASSPARRAETQYF; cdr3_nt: TGTGCCAGCAGCCCGGCACGGAGGGCTGAGACCCAGTACTTC
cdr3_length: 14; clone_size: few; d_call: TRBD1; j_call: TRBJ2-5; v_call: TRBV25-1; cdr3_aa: CASSELGGEETQYF; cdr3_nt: TGTGCCAGCAGTGAACTAGGGGGCGAAGAGACCCAGTACTTC
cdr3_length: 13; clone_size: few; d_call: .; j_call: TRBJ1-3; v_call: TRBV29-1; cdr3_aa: CSVSPTGGNTIYF; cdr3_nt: TGCAGCGTTTCACCGACGGGGGGAAACACCATATATTTT
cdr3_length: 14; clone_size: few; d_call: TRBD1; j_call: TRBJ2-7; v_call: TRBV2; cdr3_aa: CASSVGDRAYEQYF; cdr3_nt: TGTGCCAGCAGTGTGGGGGACAGGGCCTACGAGCAGTACTTC
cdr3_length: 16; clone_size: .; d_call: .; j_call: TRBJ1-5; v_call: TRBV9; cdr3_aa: CASSFRGGSSNQPQHF; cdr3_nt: TGTGCCAGCAGCTTCCGTGGAGGTTCTAGCAATCAGCCCCAGCATTTT
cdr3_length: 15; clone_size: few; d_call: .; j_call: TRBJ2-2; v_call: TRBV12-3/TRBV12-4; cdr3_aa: CASSVGLESTGELFF; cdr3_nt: TGTGCCAGCAGTGTCGGGTTAGAGAGCACCGGGGAGCTGTTTTTT
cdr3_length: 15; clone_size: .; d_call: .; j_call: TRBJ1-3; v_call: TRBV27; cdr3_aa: CASSPRLDSGNTIYF; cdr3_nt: TGTGCCAGCAGTCCAAGGTTGGACTCTGGAAACACCATATATTTT
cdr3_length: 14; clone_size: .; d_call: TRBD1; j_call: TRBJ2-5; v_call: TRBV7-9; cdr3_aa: CASRLLTGDKTQYF; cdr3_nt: TGTGCCAGCAGGCTCCTTACAGGGGATAAGACCCAGTACTTC
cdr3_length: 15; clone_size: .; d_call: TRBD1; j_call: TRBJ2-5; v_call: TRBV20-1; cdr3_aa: CSASPDRGARKTQYF; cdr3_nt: TGCAGTGCTAGCCCAGACAGGGGCGCCAGAAAGACCCAGTACTTC
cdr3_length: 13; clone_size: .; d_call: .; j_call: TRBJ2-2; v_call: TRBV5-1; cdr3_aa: CASSCWGTGELFF; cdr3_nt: TGCGCCAGCAGCTGCTGGGGCACCGGGGAGCTGTTTTTT
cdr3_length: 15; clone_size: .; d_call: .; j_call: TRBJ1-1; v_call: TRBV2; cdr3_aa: CASSGTGTLNTEAFF; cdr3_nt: TGTGCCAGCAGTGGGACCGGGACATTGAACACTGAAGCTTTCTTT
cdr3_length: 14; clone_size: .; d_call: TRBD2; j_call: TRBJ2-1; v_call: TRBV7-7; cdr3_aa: CASSLRGGDGEQFF; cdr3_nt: TGTGCCAGCAGCTTACGGGGGGGTGACGGTGAGCAGTTCTTC
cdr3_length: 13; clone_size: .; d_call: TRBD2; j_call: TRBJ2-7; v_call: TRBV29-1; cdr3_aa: CSASLAGGYGQYF; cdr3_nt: TGCAGCGCTTCACTAGCGGGGGGTTACGGGCAGTACTTC
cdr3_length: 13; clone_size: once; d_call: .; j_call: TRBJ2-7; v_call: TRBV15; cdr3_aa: CATRWSFSYEQYF; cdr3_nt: TGTGCCACCAGATGGTCCTTCTCCTACGAGCAGTACTTC
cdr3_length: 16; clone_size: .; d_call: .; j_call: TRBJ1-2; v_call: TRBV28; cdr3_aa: CASSPRSQTDLSGYTF; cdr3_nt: TGTGCCAGCAGTCCCCGCAGCCAGACAGACTTATCGGGCTACACCTTC
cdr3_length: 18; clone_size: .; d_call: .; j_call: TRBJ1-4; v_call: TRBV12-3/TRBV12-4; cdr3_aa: CASSSPTGQSATNEKLFF; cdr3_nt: TGTGCCAGCAGTTCGCCTACTGGACAGTCCGCAACTAATGAAAAACTGTTTTTT
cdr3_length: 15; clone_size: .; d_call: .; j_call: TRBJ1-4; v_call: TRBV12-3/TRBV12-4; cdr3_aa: CASSLRGQPGEKLFF; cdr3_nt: TGTGCCAGCAGTTTAAGAGGACAGCCTGGTGAAAAACTGTTTTTT
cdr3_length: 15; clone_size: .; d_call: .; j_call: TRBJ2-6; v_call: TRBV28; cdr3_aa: CASSSLASGANVLTF; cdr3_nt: TGTGCCAGCAGTTCCCTAGCATCTGGGGCCAACGTCCTGACTTTC
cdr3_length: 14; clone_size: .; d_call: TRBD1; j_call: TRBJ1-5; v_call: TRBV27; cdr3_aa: CASSGAGGVQPQHF; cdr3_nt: TGTGCCAGCAGTGGCGCAGGGGGTGTTCAGCCCCAGCATTTT
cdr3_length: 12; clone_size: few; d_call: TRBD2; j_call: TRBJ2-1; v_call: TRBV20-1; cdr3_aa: CSAPGRDDEQFF; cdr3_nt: TGCAGTGCCCCTGGGAGGGATGATGAGCAGTTCTTC